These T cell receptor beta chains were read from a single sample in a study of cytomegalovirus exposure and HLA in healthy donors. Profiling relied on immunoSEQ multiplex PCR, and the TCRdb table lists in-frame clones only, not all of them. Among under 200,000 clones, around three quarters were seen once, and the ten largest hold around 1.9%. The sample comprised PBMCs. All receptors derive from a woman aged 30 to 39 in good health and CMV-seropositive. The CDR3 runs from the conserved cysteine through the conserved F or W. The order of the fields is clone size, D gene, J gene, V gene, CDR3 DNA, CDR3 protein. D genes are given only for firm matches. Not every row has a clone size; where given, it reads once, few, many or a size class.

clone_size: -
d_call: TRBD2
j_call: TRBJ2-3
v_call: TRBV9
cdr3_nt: TGTGCCAGCAGTGTTGCGGGGGGCCGGGGCACAGATACGCAGTATTTT
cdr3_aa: CASSVAGGRGTDTQYF

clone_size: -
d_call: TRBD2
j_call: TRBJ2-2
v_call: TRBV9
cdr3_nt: TGTGCCAGCAGCGTAGGACTAGCCAACACCGGGGAGCTGTTTTTT
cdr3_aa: CASSVGLANTGELFF

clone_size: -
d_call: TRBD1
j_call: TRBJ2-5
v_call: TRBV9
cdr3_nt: TGTGCCAGCAGCGTAGGGGGGACAGAGGGCGAGACCCAGTACTTC
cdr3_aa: CASSVGGTEGETQYF

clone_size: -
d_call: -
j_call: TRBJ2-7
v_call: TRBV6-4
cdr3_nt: TGTGCCAGCAGTGAGGATGCCGGGTTCTCCTACGAGCAGTACTTC
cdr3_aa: CASSEDAGFSYEQYF

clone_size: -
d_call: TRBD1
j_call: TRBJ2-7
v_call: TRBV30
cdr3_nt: TGTGCCTGGAGGCGACAGGGTCAGAACGAGCAGTACTTC
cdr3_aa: CAWRRQGQNEQYF

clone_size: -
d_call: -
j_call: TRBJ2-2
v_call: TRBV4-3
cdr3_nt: TGCGCCAGCAGCCAAGTTGGAGTCGGGGAGCTGTTTTTT
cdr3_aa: CASSQVGVGELFF

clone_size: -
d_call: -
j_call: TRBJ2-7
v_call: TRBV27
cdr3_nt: TGTGCCAGCAGATTAAGGGGCGGCTACGAGCAGTACTTC
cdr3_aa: CASRLRGGYEQYF

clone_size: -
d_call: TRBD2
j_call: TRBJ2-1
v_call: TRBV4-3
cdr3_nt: TGCGCCAGCAGCCAAGGACTAGCGGGAGAAAATGAGCAGTTCTTC
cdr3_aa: CASSQGLAGENEQFF

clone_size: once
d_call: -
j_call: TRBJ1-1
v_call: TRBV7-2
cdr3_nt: TGTGCCAGCAGCCCAAGACAAAAGTCTGAAGCTTTCTTT
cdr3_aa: CASSPRQKSEAFF

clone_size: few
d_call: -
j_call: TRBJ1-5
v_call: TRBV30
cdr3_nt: TGTGCCTGGACCCCAGGGATAGGACAGCCCCAGCATTTT
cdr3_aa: CAWTPGIGQPQHF

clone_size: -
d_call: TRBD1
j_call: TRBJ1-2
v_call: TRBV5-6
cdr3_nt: TGTGCCAGCAGCTTAGGACAGGGGGACCATGGCTACACCTTC
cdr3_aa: CASSLGQGDHGYTF

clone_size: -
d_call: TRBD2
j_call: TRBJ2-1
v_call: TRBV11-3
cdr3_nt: TGTGCCAGCAGCTTAGGTCTAGCGGGAGAGGATGAGCAGTTCTTC
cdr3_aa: CASSLGLAGEDEQFF

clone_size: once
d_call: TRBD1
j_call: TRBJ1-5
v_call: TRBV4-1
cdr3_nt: TGCGCCTCAACTACCCAGACAGGGGGCAATCAGCCCCAGCATTTT
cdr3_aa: CASTTQTGGNQPQHF

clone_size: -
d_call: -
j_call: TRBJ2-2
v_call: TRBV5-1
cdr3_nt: TGCGCCAGCAGCGCGACTCTTAACACCGGGGAGCTGTTTTTT
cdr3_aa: CASSATLNTGELFF

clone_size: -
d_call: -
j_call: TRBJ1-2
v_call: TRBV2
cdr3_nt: TGTGCCAGCAGTGACTGGACATCTAACTATGGCTACACCTTC
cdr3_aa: CASSDWTSNYGYTF

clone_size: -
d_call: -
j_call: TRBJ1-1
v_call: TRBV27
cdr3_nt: TGTGCCAGCAGCCGGGGTACTGAAGCTTTCTTT
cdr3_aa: CASSRGTEAFF

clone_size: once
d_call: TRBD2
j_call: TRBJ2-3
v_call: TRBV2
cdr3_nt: TGTGCCAGCAGTGATGGACTAGCGGGGTTTAGCACAGATACGCAGTATTTT
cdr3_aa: CASSDGLAGFSTDTQYF

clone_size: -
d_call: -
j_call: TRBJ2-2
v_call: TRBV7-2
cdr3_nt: TGTGCCAGCAGCCTGACGAGCGGGTCAAACACCGGGGAGCTGTTTTTT
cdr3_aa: CASSLTSGSNTGELFF

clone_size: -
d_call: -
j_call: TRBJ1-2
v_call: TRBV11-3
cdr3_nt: TGTGCCAGCAGCCGCGATTCTAACAGGGAGATCTATGGCTACACCTTC
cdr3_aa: CASSRDSNREIYGYTF

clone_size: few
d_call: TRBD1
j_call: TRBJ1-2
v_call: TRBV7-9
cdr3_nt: TGTGCCAGCAGCTTGGTGACAGGGGGCGAAGGCTACACCTTC
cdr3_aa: CASSLVTGGEGYTF

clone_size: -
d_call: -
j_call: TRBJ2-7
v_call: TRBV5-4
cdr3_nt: TGTGCCAGCAGCTTAGGGGCTCCAAGCTCCTACGAGCAGTACTTC
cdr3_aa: CASSLGAPSSYEQYF

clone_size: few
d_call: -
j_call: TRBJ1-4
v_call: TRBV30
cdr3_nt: TGTGCCTGGGGAGGGAGAGGGGCTGAAAAACTGTTTTTT
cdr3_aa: CAWGGRGAEKLFF

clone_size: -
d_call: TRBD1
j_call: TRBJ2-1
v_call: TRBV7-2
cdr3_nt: TGTGCCAGCAGCTCGCGACAGGGTTGGCCCCAGCAGTTCTTC
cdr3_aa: CASSSRQGWPQQFF

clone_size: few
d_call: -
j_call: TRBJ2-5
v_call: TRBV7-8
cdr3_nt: TGTGCCAGCAGCTTAGCGGCAGGATCGAGAGAGACCCAGTACTTC
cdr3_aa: CASSLAAGSRETQYF

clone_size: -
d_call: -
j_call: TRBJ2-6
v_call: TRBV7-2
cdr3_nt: TGTGCCAGCAGCTTAGCCAGCTCTGGGGCCAACGTCCTGACTTTC
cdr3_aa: CASSLASSGANVLTF

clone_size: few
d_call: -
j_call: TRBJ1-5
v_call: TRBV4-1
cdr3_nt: TGCGCCAGCAGCCAAGAGGGGGGAAGCAATCAGCCCCAGCATTTT
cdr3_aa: CASSQEGGSNQPQHF

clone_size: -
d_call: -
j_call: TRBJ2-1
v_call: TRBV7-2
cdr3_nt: TGTGCCAGCAGCTTACTCCGGGACAATGAGCAGTTCTTC
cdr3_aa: CASSLLRDNEQFF

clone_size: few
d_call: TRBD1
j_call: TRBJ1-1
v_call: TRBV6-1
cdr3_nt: TGTGCCAGCAGTGAGGGGGAAGGGGGCGGAGCTGAAGCTTTCTTT
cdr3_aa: CASSEGEGGGAEAFF

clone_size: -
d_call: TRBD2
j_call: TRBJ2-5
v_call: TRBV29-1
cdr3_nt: TGCAGCGCCACATATGGGGCTAGCGGGCGAGAGACCCAGTACTTC
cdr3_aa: CSATYGASGRETQYF

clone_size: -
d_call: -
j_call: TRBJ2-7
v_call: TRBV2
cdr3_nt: TGTGCCAGCATTCGGGACATCAGAACCTACGAGCAGTACTTC
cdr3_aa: CASIRDIRTYEQYF

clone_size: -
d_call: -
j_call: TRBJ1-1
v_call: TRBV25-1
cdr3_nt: TGTGCCAGCAGTGACGTGGACAGCAACACTGAAGCTTTCTTT
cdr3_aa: CASSDVDSNTEAFF

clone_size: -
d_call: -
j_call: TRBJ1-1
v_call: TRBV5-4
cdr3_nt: TGTGCCAGCAGCTTGGGACAGCGATACCTGAACACTGAAGCTTTCTTT
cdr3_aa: CASSLGQRYLNTEAFF

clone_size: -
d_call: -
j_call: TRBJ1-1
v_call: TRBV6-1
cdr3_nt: TGTGCCAGCCCCAAACAGGGGAACACTGAAGCTTTCTTT
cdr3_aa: CASPKQGNTEAFF

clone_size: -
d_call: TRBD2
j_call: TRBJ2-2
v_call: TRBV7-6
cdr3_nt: TGTGCCACTGGTCAGCGGGACCGCACCGGGGAGCTGTTTTTT
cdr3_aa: CATGQRDRTGELFF

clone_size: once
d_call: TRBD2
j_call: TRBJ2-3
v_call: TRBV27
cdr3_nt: TGTGCCAGCAGTCCTTACCCGGGGGGTTATTCTAGCACAGATACGCAGTATTTT
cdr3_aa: CASSPYPGGYSSTDTQYF